The 18 T cell receptor beta chains presented below share a single source sample, sequenced in a study of cytomegalovirus exposure and HLA in healthy donors. This PCR relied on a set of 60 Vbeta primers and 13 Jbeta primers. Profiled with immunoSEQ multiplex PCR; TCRdb holds only in-frame clones, not every one. This repertoire shows 150,000 or so clones, approximately 80% found once; its top ten account for roughly 1.7%. Specimen: PBMCs. These receptors were obtained from a woman in her 30s in good health and CMV-seronegative.

This clone was seen only once. This chain connects TRBV6-1 to TRBJ2-7; D uncertain. This CDR3 has 13 amino acids. V was trimmed by 7 bases and J by 2 bases, leaving 12 bases between them. Germline CDR1 is MNHNS and CDR2 is SASEGT. The CDR3 nucleotides are TGTGCCAGCATCTCAGGTGACGCCTACGAGCAGTACTTC. Translated, it gives CASISGDAYEQYF.

The gene calls are TRBV18 and TRBJ2-7; D unclear. V was clipped by 3 bases and J by 4 bases, with 13 bases between them. This CDR3 contains 14 residues. In germline, CDR1 is KGHSH, CDR2 LQKENI. This CDR3 reads CASSPRTELYEQYF. The CDR3 DNA reads as TGTGCCAGCTCACCTCGCACGGAGTTGTACGAGCAGTACTTC.

Of note for this clone: This sample includes further DNA sequences coding for the same CDR3. This chain uses TRBV30 with TRBJ1-2; 8 bases match TRBD1. CDR1 GTSNPN and CDR2 SVGIG come from the germline V gene (reference sequence). CDR3 size: 11 residues. J gave up 8 bases and V 5 bases, and 4 bases lay outside the gene matches. The CDR3 nucleotides are TGTGCCTGGGGGACAGGCGGAGGCTACACCTTC. The encoded protein is CAWGTGGGYTF.

This clone was counted once. This chain joins TRBV7-3 and TRBJ2-2; TRBD2 matches 7 bases. CDR1 is SGHTA and CDR2 is FQGTGA in the germline V gene. CDR3 size: 16 residues. With 1 base clipped from V and 4 bases from J, the junction kept 6 bases outside the gene matches. The CDR3 nucleotides are TGTGCCAGCAGCTTAAACCGGCGGGGGAGCACCGGGGAGCTGTTTTTT. Protein sequence: CASSLNRRGSTGELFF. Full variable domain (missing parts from reference TRBV7-3 and TRBJ2-2): GAGVSQTPSNKVTEKGKYVELRCDPISGHTALYWYRQSLGQGPEFLIYFQGTGAADDSGLPNDRFFAVRPEGSVSTLKIQRTERGDSAVYLCASSLNRRGSTGELFFGEGSRLTVL.

This clone was picked up a small number of times. The chain carries TRBV30 and TRBJ2-7; 7 bases fit TRBD1. The CDR3 is made up of 15 amino acids. The ends lost 3 bases at V and 11 bases at J; junction bases unmatched: 19. Germline V gene lookup returns CDR1 GTSNPN and CDR2 SVGIG (reference sequence). In DNA, the CDR3 is TGTGCCTGGAGGCCATTGAACAGGGGCCTAGGGGGAGAGTACTTC. Its translation: CAWRPLNRGLGGEYF.

In DNA, the CDR3 is TGCGCCAGCAGCTTGGCCGGGACTAGCAGCTACAATGAGCAGTTCTTC. Amino acids: CASSLAGTSSYNEQFF. The rearrangement uses TRBV5-1 and TRBJ2-1; 9 nucleotides agree with TRBD2. V trimming: 0 bases; J trimming: 3 bases; junction bases outside the gene matches: 4. The CDR3 totals 16 residues. The germline CDR1 and CDR2 sequences are SGHRS and YFSETQ.

V and J are TRBV28 and TRBJ2-7; 7 bases map to TRBD1. The CDR3 length is 13 residues. The V segment lost 8 bases and the J segment 1 base; nucleotides outside the gene matches: 5. CDR1 MDHEN and CDR2 SYDVKM come from the germline V gene. The CDR3: CASQPTGSYEQYF. DNA of the CDR3: TGTGCCAGCCAGCCGACAGGGTCCTACGAGCAGTACTTC.

The V gene is TRBV27, the J gene TRBJ1-4; 9 nucleotides line up with TRBD1. Trimming took 3 bases from V and 4 from J; bases not matched to a gene: 9. CDR3 length equals 17 residues. Germline V lookup: CDR1 MNHEY, CDR2 SMNVEV (reference sequence). For the CDR3, the DNA is TGTGCCAGCAGTTTTTACTCGGGACAGGGCATTAATGAAAAACTGTTTTTT. Translation: CASSFYSGQGINEKLFF.

The chain joins TRBV6-1 to TRBJ1-1; a possible D gene is TRBD1 (5 bases). This CDR3 is built from 14 residues. Trimming removed 6 bases at V and 3 bases at J, with 14 bases between. Germline V gives CDR1 MNHNS, CDR2 SASEGT. The CDR3 DNA is TGTGCCAGCAGGAGGGACGGGGGGTACACTGAAGCTTTCTTT. Translation gives CASRRDGGYTEAFF.

The chain employs TRBV5-4 and TRBJ1-2, with D perhaps TRBD1 (5 bases). V lost 0 bases, J lost 2 bases, and 17 bases lay in between. Germline V gene sequence: CDR1 SGHNT, CDR2 YYREEE (reference sequence). This CDR3 has 17 amino acids. DNA for the CDR3: TGTGCCAGCAGCTTGGTGGTGCTCCGACAGCAGAACTATGGCTACACCTTC. This gives the protein CASSLVVLRQQNYGYTF. Supplemented by reference TRBV5-4 and TRBJ1-2, the full variable domain reads ETGVTQSPTHLIKTRGQQVTLRCSSQSGHNTVSWYQQALGQGPQFIFQYYREEENGRGNFPPRFSGLQFPNYSSELNVNALELDDSALYLCASSLVVLRQQNYGYTFGSGTRLTVV.

This chain links TRBV28 with TRBJ2-7, with D possibly TRBD2 on 5 matching bases. Trimming left V 5 bases short and J 0 bases short, with 14 bases between. In germline, CDR1 is MDHEN, CDR2 SYDVKM. The CDR3 has 15 amino acids. DNA of the CDR3: TGTGCCAGCAGTCCAGCGGACGGAAGCTCCTACGAGCAGTACTTC. Translated: CASSPADGSSYEQYF.

Here the CDR3 DNA reads TGTGCCTGGAGTGCAGGACTAGCGGCCTCCTACTTC. Residues: CAWSAGLAASYF. The V and J genes are TRBV30 and TRBJ2-5; 10 positions agree with TRBD2. Trimming at V came to 1 base and at J to 14 bases, leaving 7 bases not matched to a gene. The CDR3 sequence is 12 residues long. From germline, CDR1 is GTSNPN and CDR2 SVGIG (reference sequence).

The genes are TRBV5-1 and TRBJ2-2; no clear D gene. The CDR3 covers 15 residues. V dropped 4 bases and J dropped 6 bases, with 16 bases sitting between them. Per the germline V gene, CDR1 is SGHRS and CDR2 is YFSETQ. The CDR3 DNA is TGCGCCAGCAGCCCTACTACAAATTGGGCCGGGGAGCTGTTTTTT. Residues: CASSPTTNWAGELFF.

The CDR3 coding sequence is TGCAGCGCCTTCGGACTAGCGACCAACACCGGGGAGCTGTTTTTT. Amino acid sequence: CSAFGLATNTGELFF. The V call is TRBV29-1, the J call TRBJ2-2; 9 bases are a match to TRBD2. Losses at the gene ends were 7 bases for V and 2 bases for J; bases not matched to a gene: 8. The CDR3 runs to 15 residues. CDR1 is SQVTM, CDR2 ANQGSEA, per germline.

Notes on this clone: The identical CDR3 is also encoded by other nucleotide sequences in the sample. V is TRBV2 and J is TRBJ2-5, with D tentatively TRBD2 (6 bases). From germline, CDR1 is SNHLY and CDR2 FYNNEI. The CDR3 has 12 residues. Trimming took off 3 bases at V and 5 bases at J, with 7 bases between the two ends. The CDR3 DNA sequence: TGTGCCAGCAGTGAGGCGGGGGAGACCCAGTACTTC. Encoded protein: CASSEAGETQYF. Based on the CDR3 plus reference TRBV2 and TRBJ2-5, the full variable domain is EPEVTQTPSHQVTQMGQEVILRCVPISNHLYFYWYRQILGQKVEFLVSFYNNEISEKSEIFDDQFSVERPDGSNFTLKIRSTKLEDSAMYFCASSEAGETQYFGPGTRLLVL.

The chain recombines TRBV19 with TRBJ1-1; D is unresolved. Germline CDR1 LNHDA, CDR2 SQIVND (reference sequence). Trimming left V 3 bases short and J 3 bases short, with 8 bases between. The CDR3 is made up of 13 amino acids. CDR3 nucleotide sequence: TGTGCCAGTAGTATGTACAGTTACACTGAAGCTTTCTTT. Protein sequence: CASSMYSYTEAFF.

J is TRBJ2-7 and V is TRBV20-1; D is uncertain. Germline CDR1 is DFQATT and CDR2 is SNEGSKA (reference sequence). CDR3 length: 11 amino acids. Trimming stripped 2 bases from V and 3 bases from J, with 5 bases between. CDR3 sequence: CSARRGYEQYF. The CDR3 DNA sequence: TGCAGTGCTAGACGCGGCTACGAGCAGTACTTC.

The rearrangement uses TRBV30 and TRBJ2-2, with 7 positions matching TRBD2. Germline V gene sequence: CDR1 GTSNPN, CDR2 SVGIG (reference sequence). The CDR3 is 17 residues long. Trimming removed 0 bases from V and 5 bases from J; junction bases left unmatched: 12. The CDR3 reads CAWSVFQFAGATGELFF. The CDR3 DNA sequence: TGTGCCTGGAGTGTGTTTCAATTCGCGGGAGCGACCGGGGAGCTGTTTTTT.